This TCR beta chain was sequenced in a study of blood T cells in healthy people across ages. Healthy Russian Caucasian donors spanned ages about 6 to 90 years. Per-sample yields of isolated PBMCs were at least 6 million. Remarks on this clonotype: Its target is unknown.

The study, taken as a whole, reports: Greater diversity and more naive CD4+ cells were seen in long-lived donors than in aged donors.

A second PCR, run for about 7 to 11 cycles, used a sample-barcoded 5' primer plus a J-beta primer mix. MiXCR, applied by TCRdb to the 5' RACE reads, yields one record per CDR3 protein. The sample contains about 650,000 distinct CDR3 sequences, 52% of which appear only once. CDR3 length: 14 residues. CDR1 is GTSNPN and CDR2 is SVGIG in the germline V gene (reference sequence). The germline V and J ends were trimmed by 4 bases and 4 bases, with 15 bases remaining between them. Input material: blood. This TCR derives from a woman older than 75 in good health. The V gene is TRBV30, the J gene TRBJ2-3, with D possibly being TRBD2 (6 bases). CDR3 residues: CAWTGPGGPDTQYF. The CDR3 DNA is TGTGCCTGGACCGGCCCCGGAGGGCCAGATACGCAGTATTTT.